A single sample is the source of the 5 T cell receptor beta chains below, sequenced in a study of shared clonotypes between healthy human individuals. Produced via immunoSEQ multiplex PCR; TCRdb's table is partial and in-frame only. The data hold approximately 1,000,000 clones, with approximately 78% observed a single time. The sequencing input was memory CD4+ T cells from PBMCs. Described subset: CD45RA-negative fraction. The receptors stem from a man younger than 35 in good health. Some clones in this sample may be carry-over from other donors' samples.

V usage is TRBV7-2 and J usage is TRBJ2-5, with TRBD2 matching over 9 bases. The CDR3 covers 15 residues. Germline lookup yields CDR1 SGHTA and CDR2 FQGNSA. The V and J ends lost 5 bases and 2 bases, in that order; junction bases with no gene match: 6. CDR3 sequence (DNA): TGTGCCAGCAGCCCCTGGACTAGCGTTCAAGAGACCCAGTACTTC. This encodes CASSPWTSVQETQYF.

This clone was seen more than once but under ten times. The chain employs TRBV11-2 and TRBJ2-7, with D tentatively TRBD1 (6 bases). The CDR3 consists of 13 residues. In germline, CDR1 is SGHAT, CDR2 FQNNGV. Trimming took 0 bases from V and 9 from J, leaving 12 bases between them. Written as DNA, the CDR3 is TGTGCCAGCAGCTTAGATCAGGGGCAGGTGCAGTACTTC. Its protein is CASSLDQGQVQYF.

The CDR3 DNA is TGCGCCAGCAGTCGACAGGGTTCTTCCTACGAGCAGTACTTC. Translated: CASSRQGSSYEQYF. The rearrangement joins TRBV4-3 to TRBJ2-7; 7 bases map to TRBD1. Unmatched junction bases numbered 6, after V lost 6 bases and J lost 1 base. The CDR3 is 14 residues long. Germline V gene sequence: CDR1 LGHNA, CDR2 YSLEER.

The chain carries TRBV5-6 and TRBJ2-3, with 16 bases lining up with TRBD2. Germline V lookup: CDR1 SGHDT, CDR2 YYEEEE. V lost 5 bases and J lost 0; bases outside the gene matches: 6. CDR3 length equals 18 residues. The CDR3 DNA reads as TGTGCCAGCAGGGGGACTAGCGGGAGGGAATCGAGCACAGATACGCAGTATTTT. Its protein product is CASRGTSGRESSTDTQYF.

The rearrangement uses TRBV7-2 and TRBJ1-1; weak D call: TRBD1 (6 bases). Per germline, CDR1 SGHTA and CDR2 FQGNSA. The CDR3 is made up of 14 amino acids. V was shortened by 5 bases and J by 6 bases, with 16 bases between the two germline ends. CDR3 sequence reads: CASSRFTGTSEAFF. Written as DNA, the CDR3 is TGTGCCAGCAGCAGATTTACAGGGACCTCTGAAGCTTTCTTT.